The rows below give T cell receptor beta chains drawn from one sample of a study of regulatory T cells in long-lasting Graves disease. One entry per CDR3 protein results from TCRdb running MiXCR on the multiplex PCR reads. The sample carries fewer than 500,000 distinct CDR3 sequences, 15% to 20% recorded once. These data were likewise used in another study, on T cells in Graves' hyperthyroidism and ophthalmopathy.

The sample here was peripheral blood mononuclear cells (PBMCs), taken at new diagnosis, from a patient treated with antithyroid drugs. Receptors were obtained from a man aged 35 to 55 with Graves disease. CDR3s leave out the opening cysteine and the closing phenylalanine or tryptophan. D genes are given only for firm matches.

V,D,J,CDR3
TRBV9,NA,TRBJ2-7,ASSLEGGSSYEQY
TRBV18,NA,TRBJ1-1,ASSPSPGVTEAF
TRBV12-5,TRBD2,TRBJ2-3,ASGSGTRRSTDTQY
TRBV19,TRBD1,TRBJ1-1,ASSPNRGTEAF
TRBV29-1,NA,TRBJ2-5,SVEWRVQETQY
TRBV27,NA,TRBJ2-1,ASSRRGGSYNEQF
TRBV10-3,TRBD2,TRBJ2-1,AARGGGSPYNEQF
TRBV12-3/TRBV12-4,NA,TRBJ2-1,ASAKGQVRRGEQF
TRBV24-1,NA,TRBJ2-2,ATSERRSNRVTGELF
TRBV20-1,NA,TRBJ1-5,SARTGRGSQPQH
TRBV27,NA,TRBJ2-7,ATRRHYEQY
TRBV6-1,TRBD2,TRBJ2-2,ASSDGASGRATGELF
TRBV3-1,TRBD2,TRBJ2-5,ASSRRTSNGETQY
TRBV10-2,TRBD2,TRBJ2-7,ASRAGERYEQY
TRBV28,NA,TRBJ2-2,ASSLSGGVTGELF
TRBV2,NA,TRBJ1-2,ASRADGVYT
TRBV20-1,NA,TRBJ2-7,STSQGQGGLFEQY
TRBV7-9,NA,TRBJ1-1,ASSLFTGGNTEAF
TRBV19,NA,TRBJ1-1,ASSIMGGRGTEAF
TRBV7-9,NA,TRBJ2-7,ASSLGGKTYEQY
TRBV10-3,TRBD2,TRBJ2-3,AINTSGRVLGTQY
TRBV20-1,TRBD2,TRBJ2-3,SARDRFREAGGPSDTQY
TRBV29-1,NA,TRBJ1-1,SVGGQGLAEAF
TRBV9,TRBD2,TRBJ2-3,ASSPNSGNTDTQY
TRBV5-8,TRBD1,TRBJ2-3,ASSSGTGGRGTDTQY
TRBV30,NA,TRBJ2-7,AWNRVVEYEQY
TRBV19,TRBD2,TRBJ2-1,ASSIASGRGNEQF
TRBV5-1,NA,TRBJ2-1,ASSRGPDLPSSYNEQF
TRBV2,NA,TRBJ2-5,ASSEAEAGKQETQY
TRBV11-2,TRBD2,TRBJ2-2,ASSLSYPGLAGGGTGELF
TRBV7-9,NA,TRBJ2-7,ASSLAEQYEQY
TRBV6-2/TRBV6-3,TRBD1,TRBJ1-1,ASSYGDRGYLAF
TRBV12-3/TRBV12-4,NA,TRBJ1-4,ASSLRGIEKLF
TRBV27,TRBD1,TRBJ2-7,ASSFSDRGLPATYEQY
TRBV20-1,NA,TRBJ2-2,SAPSSSNTGELF
TRBV20-1,TRBD2,TRBJ2-1,SPRLAGGVNEQF
TRBV24-1,TRBD1,TRBJ2-1,ATSEPGQGAFEQF
TRBV20-1,NA,TRBJ2-7,SAKGHGDYEQY
TRBV7-9,TRBD1,TRBJ2-7,ASSPGQGVRTYEQY
TRBV2,NA,TRBJ2-2,ASSVSGPGRTGELF
TRBV6-1,NA,TRBJ2-5,ASRRGGYQETQY
TRBV20-1,NA,TRBJ2-7,SARDHPQGEQY
TRBV5-4,TRBD1,TRBJ2-6,ASKLTGGAGANVLT
TRBV5-1,NA,TRBJ2-3,ASSPGHGTDTQY
TRBV10-3,NA,TRBJ1-1,AISVSPTGYPF
TRBV19,NA,TRBJ2-3,ASSIRAAYEQYFGPGTVEY